The rows below give T cell receptor beta chains drawn from one sample of a study of T cells in Graves' hyperthyroidism and ophthalmopathy. MiXCR, applied by TCRdb to the multiplex PCR reads, yields one record per CDR3 protein. Found here are around 600,000 distinct CDR3 sequences, approximately 15% of them singletons; the top ten hold less than 9%. Sequencing was done on a sample of blood. The receptors were sampled from a woman aged 18-29 years with Graves' ophthalmopathy. CDR3s include the opening cysteine and the closing phenylalanine or tryptophan. The D gene is left open where the match is weak. Clone size is given for some rows only: seen once, a few or many times, or a class if the clone is expanded.

>TRBJ2-2|TRBV27|.|many
CASSLNRAQLNTGELFF
TGTGCCAGCAGTTTAAACAGGGCCCAACTGAACACCGGGGAGCTGTTTTTT
>TRBJ2-6|TRBV6-2/TRBV6-3|.|.
CASTMYIPGANVLTF
TGTGCCAGCACCATGTACATCCCCGGGGCCAACGTCCTGACTTTC
>TRBJ1-1|TRBV10-3|TRBD1|.
CAIRSGGAITEAFF
TGTGCCATCAGGTCAGGGGGCGCGATCACTGAAGCTTTCTTT
>TRBJ1-2|TRBV5-1|.|.
CASRLGANYGYTF
TGCGCCAGCCGCCTAGGGGCTAACTATGGCTACACCTTC
>TRBJ2-5|TRBV3-1|TRBD2|many
CASSQGLAETQYF
TGTGCCAGCAGCCAAGGACTAGCAGAGACCCAGTACTTC
>TRBJ2-6|TRBV5-1|.|few
CASSPPFSSGANVLTF
TGCGCCAGCAGCCCCCCCTTTAGCTCTGGGGCCAACGTCCTGACTTTC
>TRBJ2-3|TRBV24-1|.|.
CATGPGSGGPTDTQYF
TGTGCCACCGGCCCGGGTAGCGGCGGCCCCACAGATACGCAGTATTTT
>TRBJ2-1|TRBV11-2|.|many
CASSRQSYNEQFF
TGTGCCAGCAGTCGACAGAGTTACAATGAGCAGTTCTTC
>TRBJ2-5|TRBV30|TRBD2|few
CAWGLAEETQYF
TGTGCCTGGGGACTAGCGGAAGAGACCCAGTACTTC
>TRBJ2-7|TRBV3-1|.|.
CVSSRPGHTYEQYF
TGTGTCAGCAGCCGACCGGGTCATACCTACGAGCAGTACTTC
>TRBJ2-1|TRBV4-2|.|.
CASSPGVAVNEQFF
TGTGCCAGCAGCCCTGGGGTAGCGGTGAATGAGCAGTTCTTC
>TRBJ1-4|TRBV7-9|TRBD1|many
CASSLTGGSEKLFF
TGTGCCAGCAGTTTGACAGGGGGCAGTGAAAAACTGTTTTTT
>TRBJ2-5|TRBV5-1|TRBD1|many
CASSSPDRDETQYF
TGCGCCAGCAGCTCCCCAGACAGGGACGAGACCCAGTACTTC
>TRBJ1-5|TRBV20-1|.|.
CSASAVGFNQPQHF
TGCAGTGCTAGCGCCGTGGGGTTTAATCAGCCCCAGCATTTT
>TRBJ2-3|TRBV12-3/TRBV12-4|.|.
CASSLEVAVDNTQYF
TGTGCCAGCAGTTTAGAGGTAGCTGTGGACAATACGCAGTATTTT
>TRBJ2-7|TRBV6-5|TRBD2|.
CASSFTSASSYEQYF
TGTGCCAGCAGTTTCACTAGCGCGAGCTCCTACGAGCAGTACTTC
>TRBJ1-2|TRBV19|.|.
CASSMGQTYGYTF
TGTGCCAGTAGTATGGGGCAGACCTATGGCTACACCTTC
>TRBJ2-7|TRBV10-2|TRBD1|.
CASSGQGGNEQYF
TGCGCCAGCAGCGGACAGGGGGGCAATGAGCAGTACTTC
>TRBJ1-5|TRBV19|TRBD1|many
CASSIQGDQPQHF
TGTGCCAGCAGTATACAGGGGGATCAGCCCCAGCATTTT
>TRBJ2-7|TRBV7-6|TRBD2|many
CASSPRGGSPLEQYF
TGTGCCAGCAGCCCCCGGGGGGGGAGTCCCCTCGAGCAGTACTTC
>TRBJ2-1|TRBV24-1|TRBD2|many
CATSDTLANEQFF
TGTGCCACCAGTGATACACTAGCGAATGAGCAGTTCTTC
>TRBJ2-7|TRBV20-1|.|.
CSARAQASYEQYF
TGCAGTGCTAGAGCTCAGGCTAGCTACGAGCAGTACTTC
>TRBJ1-5|TRBV6-2/TRBV6-3|TRBD1|.
CASSYSIGQALGPQHF
TGTGCCAGCAGTTACTCTATAGGACAGGCTTTAGGGCCCCAGCATTTT